The text below deals with one T cell receptor beta chain. At the DNA level, this CDR3 is encoded by other sequences in the same sample as well. This specimen comes from a study of shared clonotypes between healthy human individuals. Clones were sequenced by immunoSEQ multiplex PCR, and TCRdb holds only the in-frame ones, with some missing. The sample includes roughly 2.6 million clones, around nine tenths of them seen just once. This sequence was found in a man between 18 and 29 years old in good health. The sample was naive CD4+ T cells sorted from blood. Noted subset: CD45RA+ positively selected.

The CDR3 loop is CASSPGTGGNQPQHF. The CDR3 DNA sequence: TGTGCCAGCAGCCCCGGGACAGGGGGGAATCAGCCCCAGCATTTT. The chain is built from TRBV5-4 and TRBJ1-5; 11 nucleotides align to TRBD1. This CDR3 has 15 amino acids. V shed 4 bases and J 4 bases; nucleotides not matched to a gene: 4. Germline V gene sequence: CDR1 SGHNT, CDR2 YYREEE (reference sequence).